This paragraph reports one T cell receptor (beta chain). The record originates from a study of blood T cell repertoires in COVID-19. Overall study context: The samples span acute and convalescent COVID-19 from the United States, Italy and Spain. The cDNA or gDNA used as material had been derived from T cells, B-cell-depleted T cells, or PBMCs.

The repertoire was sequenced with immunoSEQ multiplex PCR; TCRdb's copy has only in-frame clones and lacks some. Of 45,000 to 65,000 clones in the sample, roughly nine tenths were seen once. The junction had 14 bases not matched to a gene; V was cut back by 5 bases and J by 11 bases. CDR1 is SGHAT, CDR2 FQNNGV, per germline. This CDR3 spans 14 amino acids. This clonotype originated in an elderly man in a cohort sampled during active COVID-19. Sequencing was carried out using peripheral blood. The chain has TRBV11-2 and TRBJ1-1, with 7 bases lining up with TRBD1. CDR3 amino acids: CASSRADRAEEAFF. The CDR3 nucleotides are TGTGCCAGCAGCCGTGCCGACAGGGCCGAAGAGGCTTTCTTT. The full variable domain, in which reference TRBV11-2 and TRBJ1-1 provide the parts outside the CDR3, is EAGVAQSPRYKIIEKRQSVAFWCNPISGHATLYWYQQILGQGPKLLIQFQNNGVVDDSQLPKDRFSAERLKGVDSTLKIQPAKLEDSAVYLCASSRADRAEEAFFGQGTRLTVV.